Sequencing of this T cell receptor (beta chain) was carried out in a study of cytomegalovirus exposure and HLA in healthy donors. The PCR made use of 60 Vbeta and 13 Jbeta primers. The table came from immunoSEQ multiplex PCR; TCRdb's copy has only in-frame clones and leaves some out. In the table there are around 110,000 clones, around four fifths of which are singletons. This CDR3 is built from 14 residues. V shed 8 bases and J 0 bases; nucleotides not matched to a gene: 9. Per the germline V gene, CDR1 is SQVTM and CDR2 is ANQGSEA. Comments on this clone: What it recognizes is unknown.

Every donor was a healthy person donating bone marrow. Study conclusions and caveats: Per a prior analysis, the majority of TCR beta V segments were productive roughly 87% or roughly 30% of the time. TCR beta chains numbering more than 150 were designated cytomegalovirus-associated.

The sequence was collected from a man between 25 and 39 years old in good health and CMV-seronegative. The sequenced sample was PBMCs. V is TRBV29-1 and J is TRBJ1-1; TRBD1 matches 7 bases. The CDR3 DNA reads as TGCAGCACAATGAAAGGGACAGTGAACACTGAAGCTTTCTTT. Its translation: CSTMKGTVNTEAFF.